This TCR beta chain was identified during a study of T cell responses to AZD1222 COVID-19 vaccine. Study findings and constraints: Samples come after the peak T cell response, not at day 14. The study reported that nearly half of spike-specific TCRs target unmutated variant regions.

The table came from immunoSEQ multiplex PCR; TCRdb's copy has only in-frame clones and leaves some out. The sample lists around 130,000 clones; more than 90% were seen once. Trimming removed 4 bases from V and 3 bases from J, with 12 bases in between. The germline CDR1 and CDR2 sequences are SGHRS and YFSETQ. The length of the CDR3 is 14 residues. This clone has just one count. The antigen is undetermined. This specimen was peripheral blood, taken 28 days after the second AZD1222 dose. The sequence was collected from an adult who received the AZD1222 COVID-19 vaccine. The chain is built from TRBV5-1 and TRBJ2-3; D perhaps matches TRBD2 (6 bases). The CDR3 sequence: CASSPGGSTDTQYF. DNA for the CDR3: TGCGCCAGCAGCCCTGGGGGGAGTACAGATACGCAGTATTTT.